This is a list of T cell receptor beta chains from one sample in a study of CD8 T cells in ankylosing spondylitis. TCRdb analysed the 5' RACE reads with MiXCR anew, one entry per CDR3 protein. This sample yields roughly 230,000 distinct CDR3 sequences, of which roughly a tenth are seen a single time; about 2.8% belongs to the top ten. The sequenced sample was blood, either unsorted or a sorted T cell fraction (not recorded which). The source is a male donor with ankylosing spondylitis or in good health (not recorded which). CDR3s include the opening cysteine and the closing phenylalanine or tryptophan. Each record gives: V gene, D gene, clone size, J gene, CDR3 length, CDR3 DNA, CDR3 protein. The D gene is left open where the match is weak. Expanded clones are given a class, and other clones once, few, many or no size at all.

>TRBV12-3/TRBV12-4|TRBD1|many|TRBJ1-5|15
TGTGCCAGCAGTTTAGCGGGACAGGTTCGTCAGCCCCAGCATTTT
CASSLAGQVRQPQHF
>TRBV6-2/TRBV6-3|TRBD1|many|TRBJ1-4|15
TGTGCCAGCGGGAGGGACAGCTTTTTTAATGAAAAACTGTTTTTT
CASGRDSFFNEKLFF
>TRBV6-5|NA|many|TRBJ1-1|15
TGTGCCAGCAGTTACTGGGCCAGTTTGAACACTGAAGCTTTCTTT
CASSYWASLNTEAFF
>TRBV20-1|NA|many|TRBJ2-2|14
TGCAGTGCTACCAAGGGAGCAAACACCGGGGAGCTGTTTTTT
CSATKGANTGELFF
>TRBV6-5|TRBD1|NA|TRBJ2-5|14
TGTGCCAGCAGTTACGAGGACAGGGTGGAGACCCAGTACTTC
CASSYEDRVETQYF
>TRBV29-1|TRBD2|few|TRBJ2-5|13
TGCAGCACCTCAACGGCTAGCGGGCAGACCCAGTACTTC
CSTSTASGQTQYF
>TRBV29-1|NA|many|TRBJ1-4|12
TGCAGCGTTAGGAACCGTAATGAAAAACTGTTTTTT
CSVRNRNEKLFF
>TRBV11-3|NA|few|TRBJ1-1|14
TGTGCCAGCAGCTTGGCGGACGTGAACACTGAAGCTTTCTTT
CASSLADVNTEAFF
>TRBV20-1|NA|many|TRBJ2-2|14
TGCAGTGCCCCACGCAGGTTTGGAACCGGGGAGCTGTTTTTT
CSAPRRFGTGELFF
>TRBV10-2|TRBD2|NA|TRBJ2-5|14
TGCGCCAGCAAGCGGGGGCGAGCCCAAGAGACCCAGTACTTC
CASKRGRAQETQYF
>TRBV3-1|NA|many|TRBJ2-6|14
TGTGCCAGCAGCCAGAACTATGGGGCCAACGTCCTGACTTTC
CASSQNYGANVLTF
>TRBV12-3/TRBV12-4|NA|many|TRBJ2-3|13
TGTGCCAGCAGTCTTAGAGGGGGAGATACGCAGTATTTT
CASSLRGGDTQYF
>TRBV20-1|NA|NA|TRBJ2-7|13
TGCAGTGCTAGTTTAGTGGGAACCCACGAGCAGTACTTC
CSASLVGTHEQYF
>TRBV30|NA|many|TRBJ2-5|13
TGTGCCTGGAACTTTCGGATTCAAGAGACCCAGTACTTC
CAWNFRIQETQYF
>TRBV6-1|NA|many|TRBJ2-3|15
TGTGCCAGCAGCCTATACTACGAAAGCACAGATACGCAGTATTTT
CASSLYYESTDTQYF
>TRBV5-1|NA|many|TRBJ1-6|17
TGCGCCAGCAGCTTGGCTGGCACTATGGCCTATAATTCACCCCTCCACTTT
CASSLAGTMAYNSPLHF
>TRBV6-1|NA|many|TRBJ2-3|15
TGTGCCAGCAGGAGTACACCAGCTAGCACAGATACGCAGTATTTT
CASRSTPASTDTQYF
>TRBV20-1|TRBD1|NA|TRBJ2-7|13
TGCAGTGCTCATCCGGGACAGGGGTACGAGCAGTACTTC
CSAHPGQGYEQYF
>TRBV20-1|NA|NA|TRBJ2-6|14
TGCAGTGCTCAGAGGGCTTCTGGGGCCAACGTCCTGACTTTC
CSAQRASGANVLTF
>TRBV25-1|TRBD1|many|TRBJ1-1|15
TGTGCCAGCAGTGACCAAGGACAGGGACTGGCTGAAGCTTTCTTT
CASSDQGQGLAEAFF
>TRBV12-3/TRBV12-4|NA|many|TRBJ1-1|14
TGTGCCAGCAGGATACAGGACGGGAACACTGAAGCTTTCTTT
CASRIQDGNTEAFF
>TRBV5-1|TRBD2|NA|TRBJ2-2|16
TGCGCCAGCAGCTTCTTAGCGGGAGACCCCACCGGGGAGCTGTTTTTT
CASSFLAGDPTGELFF
>TRBV7-2|TRBD1|NA|TRBJ1-5|14
TGTGCCAGCAGCACGGGACAGTCCAATCAGCCCCAGCATTTT
CASSTGQSNQPQHF
>TRBV2|NA|many|TRBJ2-1|16
TGTGCCAGCAGCCTAGGGGCCGGGGCCACTTACAATGAGCAGTTCTTC
CASSLGAGATYNEQFF
>TRBV5-1|TRBD2|many|TRBJ2-2|15
TGCGCCAGCAGCTTGGCCGGGACTATCGGCGGGGAGCTGTTTTTT
CASSLAGTIGGELFF
>TRBV7-9|NA|few|TRBJ2-7|14
TGTGCCAGCAGCCCCCAGGGCCTCTCCTACGAGCAGTACTTC
CASSPQGLSYEQYF